The 23 T cell receptor beta chains presented below share a single source sample, sequenced in a study of blood T cell repertoires in COVID-19. TCRdb's table, derived via immunoSEQ multiplex PCR, lists solely in-frame clones and lacks some. The profile shows around 190,000 clones, about 88% of them singletons. Sequencing was done on a sample of peripheral blood. The receptor set was obtained from a human donor in a cohort sampled during active COVID-19.

The gene calls are TRBV27 and TRBJ2-1, with a tentative D call TRBD2 (6 bases). Germline V CDR1 and CDR2: MNHEY, SMNVEV (reference sequence). The CDR3 extends over 15 amino acids. Trimming shortened V by 0 bases and J by 8 bases, and 14 bases separated the two germline ends. The CDR3 sequence: CASSLSGGSGDEQFF. The CDR3 region has the DNA TGTGCCAGCAGTTTATCGGGCGGGTCGGGGGATGAGCAGTTCTTC.

The rearrangement uses TRBV9 and TRBJ1-4, with D maybe TRBD1 (6 bases). Germline V CDR1 and CDR2: SGDLS, YYNGEE. The CDR3 is 16 amino acids. V was pared by 1 base and J by 8 bases, with 18 bases between. The CDR3 DNA follows: TGTGCCAGCAGCGTAAATTCTGGGGGCCCGGTAGAAAAACTGTTTTTT. The encoded protein is CASSVNSGGPVEKLFF. Full variable domain (outside the CDR3, taken from reference TRBV9 and TRBJ1-4): DSGVTQTPKHLITATGQRVTLRCSPRSGDLSVYWYQQSLDQGLQFLIQYYNGEERAKGNILERFSAQQFPDLHSELNLSSLELGDSALYFCASSVNSGGPVEKLFFGSGTQLSVL.

The chain carries TRBV18 and TRBJ1-3; 7 nucleotides line up with TRBD1. After removal of 3 bases from V and 4 bases from J, the junction contained 15 bases not matched to a gene. The V gene's germline CDR1 is KGHSH and CDR2 LQKENI. This CDR3 is built from 18 residues. The chain's CDR3 is CASSPVTIRDSWGNTIYF. The CDR3 coding sequence is TGTGCCAGCTCACCCGTAACGATCCGGGACAGCTGGGGAAACACCATATATTTT.

The chain is built from TRBV5-4 and TRBJ2-7; D is possibly TRBD2 (6 bases). The CDR3 loop spans 15 amino acids. Germline-derived CDR1 and CDR2 are SGHNT and YYREEE (reference sequence). Trimming cost V 0 bases and J 0 bases, with 10 bases left between them. As DNA, the CDR3 is TGTGCCAGCAGCTTGGGAGGGACTGTCTCCTACGAGCAGTACTTC. This codes for CASSLGGTVSYEQYF.

The chain carries TRBV5-4 and TRBJ2-1; 11 bases fit TRBD1. The V gene end was trimmed by 4 bases and the J gene end by 9 bases; junction bases not matched to a gene: 6. The germline V gene encodes CDR1 SGHNT and CDR2 YYREEE (reference sequence). This CDR3 is built from 14 residues. The CDR3 is CASSRGQGEGEQFF. The DNA for the CDR3 is TGTGCCAGCAGCCGGGGACAGGGGGAGGGTGAGCAGTTCTTC.

The chain couples TRBV7-8 to TRBJ2-7; the match to TRBD2 covers 9 bases. CDR1 is SGHVS and CDR2 is FQNEAQ in the germline V gene. The CDR3 runs to 16 residues. J gave up 0 bases and V 5 bases, and 8 bases lay outside the gene matches. This CDR3 reads CASSPTSGYSSYEQYF. The CDR3 DNA follows: TGTGCCAGCAGCCCAACTAGCGGGTATAGCTCCTACGAGCAGTACTTC.

The chain links TRBV30 to TRBJ2-7; a possible D gene is TRBD1 (6 bases). Per the germline V gene, CDR1 is GTSNPN and CDR2 is SVGIG (reference sequence). There are 13 residues in the CDR3. The V end was cut by 0 bases, the J end by 12 bases, with 18 bases between. The CDR3 coding sequence is TGTGCCTGGAGTGTACAGGGACCTATCGTAATGTACTTC. It specifies CAWSVQGPIVMYF.

The chain links TRBV3-1 (or the pseudogene TRBV3-2) to TRBJ1-6; 8 nucleotides align to TRBD1. Germline loops: CDR1 LGHDT, CDR2 YNNKEL (reference sequence). The CDR3 has 15 amino acids. Trimming removed 4 bases from V and 8 bases from J; junction bases left unmatched: 7. The CDR3: CASSLTGQGDSPLHF. The CDR3 DNA sequence: TGTGCCAGCAGCCTGACCGGACAGGGTGATTCACCCCTCCACTTT.

The V gene is TRBV4-1, the J gene TRBJ2-1; TRBD2 matches at 7 bases. Germline V CDR1 and CDR2: MGHRA, YSYEKL. V shed 0 bases, J shed 6 bases, and the junction held 8 bases outside the gene matches. The CDR3 has 16 amino acids. CDR3 DNA: TGCGCCAGCAGCCAAGAAGGAATAGCGGGCCTCAATGAGCAGTTCTTC. It codes for CASSQEGIAGLNEQFF.

This chain connects TRBV2 to TRBJ2-2; D possibly corresponds to TRBD2 (7 bases). The V and J ends lost 5 bases and 5 bases respectively, with 18 bases between them. From germline, CDR1 is SNHLY and CDR2 FYNNEI. This CDR3 region has 16 residues. CDR3 DNA sequence: TGTGCCAGCAGTTCCCCTACAGGGAGGGTGACCGGGGAGCTGTTTTTT. Encoded protein: CASSSPTGRVTGELFF.

This clone was recorded a few times. This chain joins TRBV4-1 and TRBJ1-1, with 7 bases identical to TRBD1. The germline V gene has CDR1 MGHRA and CDR2 YSYEKL. The CDR3 covers 14 residues. The V segment lost 1 base and the J segment 3 bases; nucleotides outside the gene matches: 2. CDR3 DNA: TGCGCCAGCAGCCAAGGACAGGGCTACACTGAAGCTTTCTTT. The encoded protein is CASSQGQGYTEAFF.

The chain couples TRBV11-2 to TRBJ2-6; TRBD1 aligns across 9 bases. The CDR3 contains 17 residues. In germline, CDR1 is SGHAT, CDR2 FQNNGV. Unmatched junction bases numbered 5, after V lost 5 bases and J lost 0 bases. CDR3 region: CASSIGTGPSGANVLTF. In DNA form, the CDR3 reads TGTGCCAGCAGCATCGGGACAGGGCCCTCTGGGGCCAACGTCCTGACTTTC.

This chain uses TRBV2 with TRBJ1-2; no firm D call. Trimming removed 3 bases from V and 0 bases from J, with 5 bases in between. Per germline, CDR1 SNHLY and CDR2 FYNNEI. CDR3 size: 13 residues. The CDR3 spells CASSDFTNYGYTF. CDR3 DNA: TGTGCCAGCAGTGATTTCACTAACTATGGCTACACCTTC.

The chain links TRBV5-4 to TRBJ2-7; the match to TRBD1 covers 8 bases. The CDR3 has 13 residues. CDR1 is SGHNT and CDR2 is YYREEE in the germline V gene (reference sequence). The ends lost 0 bases at V and 6 bases at J; junction bases unmatched: 2. The CDR3 loop is CASSLGRGREQYF. CDR3 in DNA: TGTGCCAGCAGCTTGGGCAGGGGGCGCGAGCAGTACTTC.

The rearrangement joins TRBV5-8 to TRBJ2-1; unclear D gene. Trimming stripped 2 bases from V and 5 bases from J, with 11 bases between. The CDR3 runs to 14 residues. Germline V gives CDR1 SGHTS, CDR2 YDEGEE. CDR3 nucleotides: TGTGCCAGCAGCTTAAATCGGGTGAACAATGAGCAGTTCTTC. Translation gives CASSLNRVNNEQFF.

The rearrangement joins TRBV30 to TRBJ1-4; D gene ambiguous. The germline gives CDR1 GTSNPN, CDR2 SVGIG (reference sequence). Trimming removed 4 bases at V and 1 base at J, with 10 bases between. The CDR3 covers 14 residues. DNA of the CDR3: TGTGCCTGGACTAGGAGGAGAACTAATGAAAAACTGTTTTTT. Translating gives CAWTRRRTNEKLFF.

The chain combines TRBV27 with TRBJ2-1; TRBD2 agrees at 9 bases. The CDR3 is 14 amino acids. The ends lost 7 bases at V and 4 bases at J; junction bases unmatched: 5. Germline-derived CDR1 and CDR2 are MNHEY and SMNVEV (reference sequence). The CDR3 reads CASNLAGRYNEQFF. The CDR3, as DNA: TGTGCCAGCAATCTAGCGGGGCGGTACAATGAGCAGTTCTTC.

This clone showed up just a few times. V is TRBV19 and J is TRBJ1-2, with 8 bases identical to TRBD1. Germline CDR1 and CDR2: LNHDA and SQIVND (reference sequence). V shed 2 bases, J shed 4 bases, and the junction held 15 bases outside the gene matches. CDR3 length equals 18 residues. DNA of the CDR3: TGTGCCAGTAGTATAAGTCCAAGTGGGCAGGGGGCACTCTATGGCTACACCTTC. Translation: CASSISPSGQGALYGYTF.

The chain has TRBV27 and TRBJ2-5; D remains ambiguous. There are 14 residues in the CDR3. Trimming cost V 2 bases and J 2 bases, with 9 bases left between them. Germline V gene data show CDR1 as MNHEY and CDR2 as SMNVEV (reference sequence). CDR3 sequence (DNA): TGTGCCAGCAGTTTAAGTCGAGCGCAAGAGACCCAGTACTTC. This gives the protein CASSLSRAQETQYF.

The chain couples TRBV11-2 to TRBJ2-2; D possibly corresponds to TRBD2 (6 bases). Germline V gene lookup returns CDR1 SGHAT and CDR2 FQNNGV. The CDR3 runs 15 residues. The V end was cut by 1 base, the J end by 1 base, with 7 bases between. The CDR3 DNA is TGTGCCAGCAGCTTAGCGGGGGAGAACACCGGGGAGCTGTTTTTT. It translates to CASSLAGENTGELFF.

V and J are TRBV7-8 and TRBJ2-3; 9 nucleotides match TRBD1. V was pared by 1 base and J by 4 bases, with 6 bases of the junction left unmatched. CDR3 length: 16 residues. From germline, CDR1 is SGHVS and CDR2 FQNEAQ. As DNA, the CDR3 is TGTGCCAGCAGCTTAGTGTACAGGGGGCGGGCAGATACGCAGTATTTT. As protein: CASSLVYRGRADTQYF.

The chain joins TRBV7-2 to TRBJ2-1; 7 bases match TRBD2. Germline V gene lookup returns CDR1 SGHTA and CDR2 FQGNSA. This CDR3 has 18 residues. The V and J ends lost 2 bases and 3 bases, in that order; junction bases with no gene match: 13. The CDR3 region has the DNA TGTGCCAGCAGCTTATTGCCCCCGGGAGCGGGATACTACAATGAGCAGTTCTTC. Its translation: CASSLLPPGAGYYNEQFF.

The rearrangement joins TRBV10-3 to TRBJ1-4; a weak D match, TRBD1 (5 bases). The germline V gene has CDR1 ENHRY and CDR2 SYGVKD. This CDR3 comprises 15 residues. V lost 5 bases and J lost 6, with 16 bases in between. CDR3 residues: CAISSGWGADEKLFF. The CDR3 DNA is TGTGCCATCAGTTCAGGGTGGGGCGCGGATGAAAAACTGTTTTTT.